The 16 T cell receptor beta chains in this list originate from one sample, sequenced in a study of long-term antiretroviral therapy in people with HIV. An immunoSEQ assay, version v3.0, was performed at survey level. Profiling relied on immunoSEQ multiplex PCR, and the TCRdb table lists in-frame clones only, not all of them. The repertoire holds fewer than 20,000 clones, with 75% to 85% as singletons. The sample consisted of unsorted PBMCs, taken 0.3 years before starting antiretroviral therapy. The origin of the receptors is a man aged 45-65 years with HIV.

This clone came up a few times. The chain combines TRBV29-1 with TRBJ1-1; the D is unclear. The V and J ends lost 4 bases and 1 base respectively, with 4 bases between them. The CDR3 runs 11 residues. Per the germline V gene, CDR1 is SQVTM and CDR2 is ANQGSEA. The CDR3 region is CSVAANTEAFF. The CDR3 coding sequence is TGCAGCGTTGCCGCGAACACTGAAGCTTTCTTT.

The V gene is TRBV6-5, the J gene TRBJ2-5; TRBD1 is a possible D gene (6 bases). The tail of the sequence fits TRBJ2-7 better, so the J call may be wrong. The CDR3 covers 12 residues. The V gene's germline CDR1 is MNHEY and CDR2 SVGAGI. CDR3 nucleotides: TGTGCCAGCGGGGACAACTCCTACGAGCAGTACTTC. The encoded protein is CASGDNSYEQYF.

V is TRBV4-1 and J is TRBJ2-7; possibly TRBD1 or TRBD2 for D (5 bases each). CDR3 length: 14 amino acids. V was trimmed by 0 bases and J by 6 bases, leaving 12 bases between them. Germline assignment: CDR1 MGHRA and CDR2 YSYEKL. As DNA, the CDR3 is TGCGCCAGCAGCCAAGACCGCAGGGAGAGCGAGCAGTACTTC. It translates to CASSQDRRESEQYF.

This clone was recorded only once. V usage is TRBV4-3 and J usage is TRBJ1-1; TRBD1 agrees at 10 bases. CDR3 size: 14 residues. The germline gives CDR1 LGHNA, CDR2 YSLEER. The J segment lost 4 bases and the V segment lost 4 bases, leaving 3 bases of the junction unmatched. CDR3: CASSRDRGATEAFF. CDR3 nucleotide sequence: TGCGCCAGCAGCCGGGACAGGGGCGCCACTGAAGCTTTCTTT.

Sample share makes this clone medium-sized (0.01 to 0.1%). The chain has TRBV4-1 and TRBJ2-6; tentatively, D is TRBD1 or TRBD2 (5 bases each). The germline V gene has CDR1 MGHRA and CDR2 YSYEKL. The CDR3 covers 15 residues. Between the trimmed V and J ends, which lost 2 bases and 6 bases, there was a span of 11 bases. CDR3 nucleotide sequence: TGCGCCAGCAGCCAAACGAGGGGTGTGGCCAACGTCCTGACTTTC. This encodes CASSQTRGVANVLTF.

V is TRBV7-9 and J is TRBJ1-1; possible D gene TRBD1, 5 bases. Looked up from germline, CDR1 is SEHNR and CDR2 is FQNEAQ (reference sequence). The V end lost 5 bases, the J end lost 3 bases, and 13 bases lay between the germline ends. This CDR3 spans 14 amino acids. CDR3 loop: CASSPTRDYTEAFF. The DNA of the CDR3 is TGTGCCAGCAGCCCAACCAGGGATTACACTGAAGCTTTCTTT.

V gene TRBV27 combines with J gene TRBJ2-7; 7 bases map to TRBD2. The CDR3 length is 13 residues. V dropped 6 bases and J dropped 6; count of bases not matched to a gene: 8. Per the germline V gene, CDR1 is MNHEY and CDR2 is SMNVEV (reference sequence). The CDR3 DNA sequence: TGTGCCAGCAGCCCCGGGACTAATCGCGAGCAGTACTTC. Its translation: CASSPGTNREQYF.

CDR3 region: CASSPTGGRNEQFF. For the CDR3, the DNA is TGCGCCAGCAGTCCGACAGGGGGAAGGAATGAGCAGTTCTTC. The chain couples TRBV10-1 to TRBJ2-1; 9 bases are a match to TRBD1. The CDR3 runs to 14 residues. Germline assignment: CDR1 WNHNN and CDR2 SYGVQD (reference sequence). V trimming: 5 bases; J trimming: 7 bases; junction bases outside the gene matches: 6.

The DNA of the CDR3 is TGCGCCAGCAGCTTGGGCGGTAGCGGGATCTACGAGCAGTACTTC. It is translated as CASSLGGSGIYEQYF. This sequence joins TRBV5-1 and TRBJ2-7; 8 bases match TRBD2. V dropped 0 bases and J dropped 3; count of bases not matched to a gene: 5. CDR3 size: 15 residues. Germline V gives CDR1 SGHRS, CDR2 YFSETQ. Full variable domain (missing parts from reference TRBV5-1 and TRBJ2-7): KAGVTQTPRYLIKTRGQQVTLSCSPISGHRSVSWYQQTPGQGLQFLFEYFSETQRNKGNFPGRFSGRQFSNSRSEMNVSTLELGDSALYLCASSLGGSGIYEQYFGPGTRLTVT.

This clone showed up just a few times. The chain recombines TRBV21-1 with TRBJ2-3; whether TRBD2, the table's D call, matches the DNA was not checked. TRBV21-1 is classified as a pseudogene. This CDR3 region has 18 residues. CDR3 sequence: CASSKGPPRLAAAGTQYF. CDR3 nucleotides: TGTGCCAGCAGCAAAGGCCCTCCTAGACTAGCGGCGGCCGGTACGCAGTATTTT.

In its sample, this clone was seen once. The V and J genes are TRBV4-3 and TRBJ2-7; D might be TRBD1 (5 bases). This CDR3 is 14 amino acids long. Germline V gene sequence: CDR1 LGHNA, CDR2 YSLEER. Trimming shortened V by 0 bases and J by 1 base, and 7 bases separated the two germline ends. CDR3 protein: CASSQDRVSYEQYF. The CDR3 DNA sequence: TGCGCCAGCAGCCAAGACAGGGTTTCCTACGAGCAGTACTTC.

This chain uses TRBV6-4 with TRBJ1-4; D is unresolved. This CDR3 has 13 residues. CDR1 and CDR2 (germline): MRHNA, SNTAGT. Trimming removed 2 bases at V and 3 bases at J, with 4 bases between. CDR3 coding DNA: TGTGCCAGCAGTGACAGGGCTAATGAAAAACTGTTTTTT. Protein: CASSDRANEKLFF.

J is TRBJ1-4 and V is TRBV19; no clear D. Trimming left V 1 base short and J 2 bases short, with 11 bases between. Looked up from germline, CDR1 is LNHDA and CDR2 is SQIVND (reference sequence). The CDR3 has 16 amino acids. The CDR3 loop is CASSIGGFSTNEKLFF. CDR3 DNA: TGTGCCAGTAGTATAGGAGGGTTCTCCACTAATGAAAAACTGTTTTTT.

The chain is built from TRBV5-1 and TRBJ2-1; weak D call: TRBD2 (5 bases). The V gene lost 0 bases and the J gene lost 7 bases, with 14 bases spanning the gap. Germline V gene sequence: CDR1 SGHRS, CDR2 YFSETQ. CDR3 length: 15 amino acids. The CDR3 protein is CASSLELVGRNEQFF. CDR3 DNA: TGCGCCAGCAGCTTGGAACTAGTCGGTAGGAATGAGCAGTTCTTC.

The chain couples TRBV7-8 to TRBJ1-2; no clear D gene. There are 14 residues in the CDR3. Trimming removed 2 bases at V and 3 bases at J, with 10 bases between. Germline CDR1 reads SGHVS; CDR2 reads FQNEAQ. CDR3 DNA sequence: TGTGCCAGCAGCTTATTATTGGGGTACTATGGCTACACCTTC. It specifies CASSLLLGYYGYTF. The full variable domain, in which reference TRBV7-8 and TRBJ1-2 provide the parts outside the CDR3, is GAGVSQSPRYKVAKRGQDVALRCDPISGHVSLFWYQQALGQGPEFLTYFQNEAQLDKSGLPSDRFFAERPEGSVSTLKIQRTQQEDSAVYLCASSLLLGYYGYTFGSGTRLTVV.

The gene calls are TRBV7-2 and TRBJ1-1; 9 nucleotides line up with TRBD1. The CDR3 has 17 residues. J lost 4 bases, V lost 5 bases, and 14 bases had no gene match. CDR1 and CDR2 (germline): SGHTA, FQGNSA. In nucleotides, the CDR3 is TGTGCCAGCAGCGCAGGGTCGACAGGGGGTTGGGGCACTGAAGCTTTCTTT. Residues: CASSAGSTGGWGTEAFF.